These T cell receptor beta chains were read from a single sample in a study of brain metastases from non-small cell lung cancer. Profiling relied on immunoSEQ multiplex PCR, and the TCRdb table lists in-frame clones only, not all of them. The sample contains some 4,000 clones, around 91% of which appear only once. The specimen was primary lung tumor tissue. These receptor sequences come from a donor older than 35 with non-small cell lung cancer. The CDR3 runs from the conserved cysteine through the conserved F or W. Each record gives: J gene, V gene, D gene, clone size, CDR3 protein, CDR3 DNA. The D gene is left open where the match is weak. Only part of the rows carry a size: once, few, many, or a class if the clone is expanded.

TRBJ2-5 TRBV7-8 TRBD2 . CASSRGAGPIQETQYF TGTGCCAGCAGCCGAGGAGCGGGGCCCATCCAAGAGACCCAGTACTTC
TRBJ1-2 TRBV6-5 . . CASGPRGNNYGYTF TGTGCCAGCGGGCCTCGAGGCAACAACTATGGCTACACCTTC
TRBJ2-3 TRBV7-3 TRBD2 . CASSLGPSGLSTDTQYF TGTGCCAGCAGCCTAGGACCTAGCGGTCTTAGCACAGATACGCAGTATTTT
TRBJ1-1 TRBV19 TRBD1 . CASSLQGNKGTEAFF TGTGCCAGTAGTTTACAGGGGAATAAAGGCACTGAAGCTTTCTTT
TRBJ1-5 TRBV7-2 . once CAEKKGRLGPNQPQHF TGTGCCGAAAAAAAGGGGAGACTGGGACCGAATCAGCCCCAGCATTTT
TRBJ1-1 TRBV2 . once CASSTLPRAEAFF TGTGCCAGCAGTACCTTGCCCCGGGCTGAAGCTTTCTTT
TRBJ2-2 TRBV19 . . CASSIDREDGELFF TGTGCCAGTAGTATAGACAGGGAAGACGGGGAGCTGTTTTTT
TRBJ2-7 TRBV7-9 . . CASNEYRGGEQYF TGTGCCAGCAACGAATATCGGGGCGGCGAGCAGTACTTC
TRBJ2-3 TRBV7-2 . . CASSTPPGINAQYF TGTGCCAGCAGCACCCCTCCAGGGATTAATGCGCAGTATTTT
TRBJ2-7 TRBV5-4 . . CASSFRGNYEQYF TGTGCCAGCAGCTTTCGTGGCAACTACGAGCAGTACTTC
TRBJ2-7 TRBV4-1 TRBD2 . CASSQDPGRAYEQYF TGCGCCAGCAGCCAAGATCCAGGGAGGGCCTACGAGCAGTACTTC
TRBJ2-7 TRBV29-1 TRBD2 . CSGATSGTYEQYF TGCAGCGGCGCAACTAGCGGGACCTACGAGCAGTACTTC
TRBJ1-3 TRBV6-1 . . CASSESRTGNTIYF TGTGCCAGCAGTGAATCAAGAACTGGAAACACCATATATTTT
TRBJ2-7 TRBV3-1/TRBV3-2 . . CASSQATDLRQYF TGTGCCAGCAGCCAAGCTACAGACCTAAGGCAGTACTTC
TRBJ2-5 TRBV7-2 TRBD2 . CASSSRTLSGLQETQYF TGTGCCAGCAGCTCGCGAACTCTTAGCGGGCTTCAAGAGACCCAGTACTTC
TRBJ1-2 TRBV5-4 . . CASSLGREAGYTF TGTGCCAGCAGCTTGGGGAGGGAAGCTGGCTACACCTTC
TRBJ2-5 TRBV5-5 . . CASSLGGGKAETQYF TGTGCCAGCAGCTTGGGCGGGGGCAAAGCAGAGACCCAGTACTTC
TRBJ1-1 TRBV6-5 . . CASTYQQNTEAFF TGTGCCAGCACATACCAGCAGAACACTGAAGCTTTCTTT
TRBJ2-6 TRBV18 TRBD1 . CASSPRTGGWSGANVLTF TGTGCCAGCTCACCAAGGACAGGGGGCTGGTCTGGGGCCAACGTCCTGACTTTC
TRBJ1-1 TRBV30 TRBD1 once CAWSAFTGGGSEAFF TGTGCCTGGAGTGCTTTTACAGGGGGAGGTAGTGAAGCTTTCTTT